This section outlines one TCR beta chain sequence together with its context. The data were obtained in a study of CD8 T cells in Susac syndrome. Random hexamers were used to reverse transcribe the RNA input (about 0.5 to 1 ug). In TCRdb, the immunoSEQ multiplex PCR reads were re-called with MiXCR into one record per CDR3 protein. The sample yields about 130,000 distinct CDR3 sequences, more than 85% seen once. The specimen was CD8+ T cells from PBMCs. The sequence was obtained from a human donor with multiple sclerosis.

In DNA form, the CDR3 reads TGTGCCAGCTCAAAGGCGGGGTGGGGAGACTATGGCTACACCTTC. Amino acid sequence: CASSKAGWGDYGYTF. This chain links TRBV3-1 with TRBJ1-2; D is ambiguous. Trimming removed 8 bases at V and 3 bases at J, with 19 bases between. The CDR3 contains 15 residues. The germline CDR1 and CDR2 sequences are LGHDT and YNNKEL (reference sequence).